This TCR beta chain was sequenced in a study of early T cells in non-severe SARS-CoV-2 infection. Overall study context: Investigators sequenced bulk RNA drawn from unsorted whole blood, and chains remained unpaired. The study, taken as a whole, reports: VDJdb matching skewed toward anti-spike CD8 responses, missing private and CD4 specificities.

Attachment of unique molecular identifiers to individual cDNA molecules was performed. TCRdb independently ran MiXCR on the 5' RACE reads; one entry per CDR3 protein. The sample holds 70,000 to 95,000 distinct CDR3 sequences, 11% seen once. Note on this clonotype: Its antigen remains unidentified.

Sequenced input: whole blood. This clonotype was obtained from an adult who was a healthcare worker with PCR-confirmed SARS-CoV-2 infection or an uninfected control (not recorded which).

The CDR3 DNA sequence: TGTGCCAGCAGTGCTCCTGGAAACACCATATATTTT. Translated, it gives CASSAPGNTIYF. The genes are TRBV2 and TRBJ1-3; D unclear. Trimming stripped 4 bases from V and 2 bases from J, with 3 bases between. Germline CDR1 reads SNHLY; CDR2 reads FYNNEI. The CDR3 is made up of 12 amino acids.